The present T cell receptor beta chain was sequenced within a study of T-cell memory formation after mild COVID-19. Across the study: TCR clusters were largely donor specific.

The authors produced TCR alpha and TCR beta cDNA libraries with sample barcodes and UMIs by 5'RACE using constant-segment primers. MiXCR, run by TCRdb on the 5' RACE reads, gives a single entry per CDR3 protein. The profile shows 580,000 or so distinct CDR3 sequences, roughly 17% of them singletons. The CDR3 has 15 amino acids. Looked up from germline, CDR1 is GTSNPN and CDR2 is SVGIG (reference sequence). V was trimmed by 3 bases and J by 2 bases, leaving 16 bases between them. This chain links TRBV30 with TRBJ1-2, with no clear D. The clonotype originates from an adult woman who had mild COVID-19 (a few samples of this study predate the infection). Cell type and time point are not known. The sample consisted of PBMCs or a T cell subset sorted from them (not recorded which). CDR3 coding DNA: TGTGCCTGGAGCTCTCCGCATAACGGAAACTATGGCTACACCTTC. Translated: CAWSSPHNGNYGYTF. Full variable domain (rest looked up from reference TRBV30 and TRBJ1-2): SQTIHQWPATLVQPVGSPLSLECTVEGTSNPNLYWYRQAAGRGLQLLFYSVGIGQISSEVPQNLSASRPQDRQFILSSKKLLLSDSGFYLCAWSSPHNGNYGYTFGSGTRLTVV.